The 18 T cell receptor beta chains below were found in one sample sequenced in a study of blood T cell repertoires in COVID-19. Clones were sequenced by immunoSEQ multiplex PCR, and TCRdb holds only the in-frame ones, with some missing. The table includes 150,000 to 200,000 clones, 87% detected once. Specimen: peripheral blood. These receptors were collected from a man between 40 and 49 years old with active or convalescent COVID-19.

The V gene is TRBV11-1, the J gene TRBJ2-3; 7 nucleotides align to TRBD1. V shed 4 bases, J shed 2 bases, and the junction held 6 bases outside the gene matches. CDR1 SGHAT and CDR2 FQDESV come from the germline V gene (reference sequence). The CDR3 sequence is 15 residues long. The CDR3 nucleotides are TGTGCCAGCAGCTACACGACAGGGCCCACAGATACGCAGTATTTT. Translating gives CASSYTTGPTDTQYF.

This clone appeared a single time. This sequence joins TRBV5-1 and TRBJ2-7, with 10 bases identical to TRBD1. V shed 3 bases and J 7 bases; nucleotides not matched to a gene: 10. Germline V gene sequence: CDR1 SGHRS, CDR2 YFSETQ. The CDR3 is 15 amino acids. In DNA form, the CDR3 reads TGCGCCAGCAGCTCGGGGACAGGGGCTTCAGGGGAGCAGTACTTC. Translated, it gives CASSSGTGASGEQYF.

The chain employs TRBV6-5 and TRBJ1-2, with D perhaps matching TRBD1 (6 bases). V was shortened by 2 bases and J by 6 bases, with 13 bases between the two germline ends. Germline assignment: CDR1 MNHEY and CDR2 SVGAGI. The CDR3 runs 14 residues. The CDR3 sequence is CASSYANRENGYTF. CDR3 DNA: TGTGCCAGCAGTTACGCCAACAGGGAGAATGGCTACACCTTC.

This sequence joins TRBV11-2 and TRBJ1-1, with D possibly TRBD1 on 5 matching bases. Per germline, CDR1 SGHAT and CDR2 FQNNGV. The V gene lost 3 bases and the J gene lost 2 bases, with 13 bases spanning the gap. The CDR3 has 15 amino acids. The CDR3 sequence: CASSFSAGPNTEAFF. DNA for the CDR3: TGTGCCAGCAGCTTCTCCGCAGGGCCAAACACTGAAGCTTTCTTT. Complete variable domain (other parts from reference TRBV11-2 and TRBJ1-1): EAGVAQSPRYKIIEKRQSVAFWCNPISGHATLYWYQQILGQGPKLLIQFQNNGVVDDSQLPKDRFSAERLKGVDSTLKIQPAKLEDSAVYLCASSFSAGPNTEAFFGQGTRLTVV.

The genes are TRBV2 and TRBJ1-2; D gene unclear. The CDR3 loop spans 12 amino acids. The V and J ends lost 3 bases and 2 bases respectively, with 4 bases between them. Germline lookup yields CDR1 SNHLY and CDR2 FYNNEI. CDR3 region: CASSDRNYGYTF. The CDR3 DNA reads as TGTGCCAGCAGTGACCGGAACTATGGCTACACCTTC.

This clone was found once. V gene TRBV15 combines with J gene TRBJ1-4; D not certain. CDR1 and CDR2 from the germline V gene are LNHNV and YYDKDF (reference sequence). This CDR3 contains 14 residues. With 5 bases removed from V and 1 base from J, the gap between germline ends came to 8 bases. Written as DNA, the CDR3 is TGTGCCACCAGCGAACGGAGAACTAATGAAAAACTGTTTTTT. Amino acids: CATSERRTNEKLFF.

The V call is TRBV28, the J call TRBJ1-3, with TRBD1 identical over 7 bases. The CDR3 spans 15 residues. With 6 bases clipped from V and 3 bases from J, the junction kept 8 bases outside the gene matches. Germline V CDR1 and CDR2: MDHEN, SYDVKM. The CDR3 loop is CASREQGTFGNTIYF. In nucleotides, the CDR3 is TGTGCCAGCAGGGAACAGGGGACGTTTGGAAACACCATATATTTT.

In DNA, the CDR3 is TGCGCCAGCAGCCCAGGACAGGGGTCCCTCGAGCAGTACTTC. This gives the protein CASSPGQGSLEQYF. V usage is TRBV5-1 and J usage is TRBJ2-7, with 9 bases that match TRBD1. This CDR3 region has 14 residues. V lost 4 bases and J lost 6; bases outside the gene matches: 8. Germline CDR1 SGHRS, CDR2 YFSETQ.

The chain carries TRBV30 and TRBJ2-2, with D tentatively TRBD1 (5 bases). This CDR3 spans 14 amino acids. Germline V gene sequence: CDR1 GTSNPN, CDR2 SVGIG (reference sequence). V dropped 4 bases and J dropped 6 bases, with 15 bases sitting between them. This CDR3 is CAWIAGPWAGELFF. In nucleotides, the CDR3 is TGTGCCTGGATCGCAGGGCCCTGGGCCGGGGAGCTGTTTTTT. The full variable domain, its missing parts supplied by reference TRBV30 and TRBJ2-2, is SQTIHQWPATLVQPVGSPLSLECTVEGTSNPNLYWYRQAAGRGLQLLFYSVGIGQISSEVPQNLSASRPQDRQFILSSKKLLLSDSGFYLCAWIAGPWAGELFFGEGSRLTVL.

J is TRBJ2-3 and V is TRBV5-1, with TRBD2 matching over 7 bases. V shed 3 bases, J shed 4 bases, and the junction held 2 bases outside the gene matches. Germline CDR1 SGHRS, CDR2 YFSETQ. The CDR3 totals 13 residues. CDR3 coding DNA: TGCGCCAGCAGCTCGGGGGGTGCAGATACGCAGTATTTT. Protein sequence: CASSSGGADTQYF.

The V gene is TRBV7-3, the J gene TRBJ2-5; 7 nucleotides match TRBD1. There are 15 residues in the CDR3. Germline loops: CDR1 SGHTA, CDR2 FQGTGA. Trimming took 0 bases from V and 1 from J; bases not matched to a gene: 2. The CDR3 sequence is CASSLTGQSQETQYF. The CDR3 coding sequence is TGTGCCAGCAGCTTAACGGGACAGTCCCAAGAGACCCAGTACTTC. Full variable domain (missing parts from reference TRBV7-3 and TRBJ2-5): GAGVSQTPSNKVTEKGKYVELRCDPISGHTALYWYRQSLGQGPEFLIYFQGTGAADDSGLPNDRFFAVRPEGSVSTLKIQRTERGDSAVYLCASSLTGQSQETQYFGPGTRLLVL.

V gene TRBV28 combines with J gene TRBJ1-2; tentative D call: TRBD1 (5 bases). V dropped 6 bases and J dropped 2 bases, with 7 bases sitting between them. The germline V gene encodes CDR1 MDHEN and CDR2 SYDVKM. The length of the CDR3 is 12 residues. The CDR3 nucleotides are TGTGCCAGCAGGACAGCCAACTATGGCTACACCTTC. It codes for CASRTANYGYTF.

V usage is TRBV6-5 and J usage is TRBJ2-7, with TRBD1 matching 9 bases. This CDR3 comprises 14 residues. Germline-derived CDR1 and CDR2 are MNHEY and SVGAGI. J lost 0 bases, V lost 5 bases, and 2 bases had no gene match. In DNA, the CDR3 is TGTGCCAGCAGTACGACAGGGGGCTCCTACGAGCAGTACTTC. Its protein is CASSTTGGSYEQYF.

V usage is TRBV5-4 and J usage is TRBJ1-2; D is possibly TRBD1 (6 bases). Germline loops: CDR1 SGHNT, CDR2 YYREEE (reference sequence). V was trimmed by 4 bases and J by 7 bases, leaving 14 bases between them. The CDR3 has 13 amino acids. CDR3 in DNA: TGTGCCAGCAGCCCAACAGGGTTTGCTGGCTACACCTTC. It yields the protein CASSPTGFAGYTF.

The chain uses TRBV19 and TRBJ1-1; no clear D gene. This CDR3 has 14 residues. In germline, CDR1 is LNHDA, CDR2 SQIVND (reference sequence). V lost 4 bases and J 1 base, leaving 10 bases between the germline ends. The CDR3 DNA is TGTGCCAGTAGTAGACGTCGGGGGAACACTGAAGCTTTCTTT. This translates into CASSRRRGNTEAFF.

This clone was picked up one time. The genes are TRBV20-1 and TRBJ1-1; unclear D gene. This CDR3 spans 14 amino acids. Trimming took 3 bases from V and 0 from J, leaving 11 bases between them. The V gene's germline CDR1 is DFQATT and CDR2 SNEGSKA (reference sequence). The CDR3: CSASRESVNTEAFF. In DNA form, the CDR3 reads TGCAGTGCTAGTCGGGAATCGGTGAACACTGAAGCTTTCTTT.

V and J are TRBV6-2 or TRBV6-3 and TRBJ1-5; the match to TRBD1 covers 7 bases. Germline CDR1 is MNHEY and CDR2 is SVGEGT. The J segment lost 0 bases and the V segment lost 3 bases, leaving 11 bases of the junction unmatched. The CDR3 runs 18 residues. CDR3 nucleotide sequence: TGTGCCAGCAGTTATATGGACAGGATGGACTATAGCAATCAGCCCCAGCATTTT. This codes for CASSYMDRMDYSNQPQHF.

The chain links TRBV6-1 to TRBJ2-3, with 9 bases lining up with TRBD1. This CDR3 comprises 20 residues. Germline trimming cut 4 bases from V and 4 bases from J; bases unmatched to any gene: 21. From germline, CDR1 is MNHNS and CDR2 SASEGT. The CDR3 protein is CASSAKTGQGARGDPDTQYF. CDR3 nucleotide sequence: TGTGCCAGCAGTGCGAAAACGGGACAGGGTGCCCGGGGGGATCCAGATACGCAGTATTTT.